Following are 9 T cell receptor beta chains from one sample sequenced in a study of T cell responses to AZD1222 COVID-19 vaccine. Assay: immunoSEQ multiplex PCR; the TCRdb copy retains only in-frame clones and omits some. The sample has roughly 100,000 clones; about 81% are singletons. Sequencing was performed on peripheral blood, taken on day 0 of AZD1222 vaccination. These TCRs come from an adult in good health.

This clone was observed a few times. V and J are TRBV11-1 and TRBJ2-7; a possible D gene is TRBD2 (5 bases). The CDR3 has 14 residues. The V gene lost 4 bases and the J gene lost 7 bases, with 17 bases spanning the gap. CDR1 is SGHAT and CDR2 is FQDESV in the germline V gene (reference sequence). In DNA, the CDR3 is TGTGCCAGCAGCTCCGAGGGTTTTTCTTGGGAGCAGTACTTC. It specifies CASSSEGFSWEQYF.

The J gene is TRBJ2-2, the V gene TRBV4-3; D gene unclear. The germline V gene has CDR1 LGHNA and CDR2 YSLEER. V gave up 1 base and J gave up 5 bases, with 11 bases separating them. This CDR3 is 15 amino acids long. CDR3 DNA sequence: TGCGCCAGCAGCCAAGGCGTTGCGGTAACCGGGGAGCTGTTTTTT. Translation: CASSQGVAVTGELFF.

This chain joins TRBV6-5 and TRBJ2-7; 7 bases map to TRBD1. Germline CDR1 and CDR2: MNHEY and SVGAGI. V shed 8 bases, J shed 2 bases, and the junction held 6 bases outside the gene matches. The CDR3 sequence is 13 residues long. As DNA, the CDR3 is TGTGCCAGCTTGCAGGGGGAGACCTACGAGCAGTACTTC. Its translation: CASLQGETYEQYF.

The gene calls are TRBV19 and TRBJ2-5; the match to TRBD2 covers 13 bases. There are 17 residues in the CDR3. V gave up 5 bases and J gave up 2 bases; unmatched junction bases: 8. The germline gives CDR1 LNHDA, CDR2 SQIVND (reference sequence). CDR3 region: CASSPRTSGGHQETQYF. In DNA form, the CDR3 reads TGTGCCAGTAGTCCAAGGACTAGCGGGGGCCATCAAGAGACCCAGTACTTC.

The chain couples TRBV7-9 to TRBJ1-1; 7 bases are shared with TRBD1. The CDR3 loop spans 13 amino acids. J gave up 7 bases and V 5 bases, and 7 bases lay outside the gene matches. The germline gives CDR1 SEHNR, CDR2 FQNEAQ (reference sequence). Here the CDR3 reads CASSEGAGFEAFF. The CDR3 nucleotides are TGTGCCAGCAGCGAGGGGGCAGGGTTTGAAGCTTTCTTT.

This clone came up once. V is TRBV5-4 and J is TRBJ1-4; D is unresolved. Germline-derived CDR1 and CDR2 are SGHNT and YYREEE (reference sequence). The CDR3 loop spans 16 amino acids. V lost 3 bases and J 8 bases, leaving 20 bases between the germline ends. The chain's CDR3 is CASSSSEGRVWEKLFF. The CDR3 DNA follows: TGTGCCAGCAGCTCTTCAGAGGGCAGAGTATGGGAAAAACTGTTTTTT. The complete variable domain, with remaining parts taken from reference TRBV5-4 and TRBJ1-4, reads ETGVTQSPTHLIKTRGQQVTLRCSSQSGHNTVSWYQQALGQGPQFIFQYYREEENGRGNFPPRFSGLQFPNYSSELNVNALELDDSALYLCASSSSEGRVWEKLFFGSGTQLSVL.

The J gene is TRBJ2-2, the V gene TRBV5-4; D ambiguous. Germline-derived CDR1 and CDR2 are SGHNT and YYREEE (reference sequence). V shed 2 bases and J shed 1 base, with 6 bases lying between them. The CDR3 spans 14 residues. CDR3 residues: CASSLDGNTGELFF. The CDR3, as DNA: TGTGCCAGCAGCTTAGACGGGAACACCGGGGAGCTGTTTTTT.

V is TRBV29-1 and J is TRBJ1-2, with D unresolved. Germline V gives CDR1 SQVTM, CDR2 ANQGSEA. The ends were cut back, 4 bases at V and 3 bases at J, with 15 bases in the middle. The CDR3 consists of 14 residues. The CDR3 here is CSVVAVGVDYGYTF. CDR3 sequence (DNA): TGCAGCGTTGTAGCTGTTGGGGTCGACTATGGCTACACCTTC.

The rearrangement links TRBV14 to TRBJ1-2; D is unresolved. The germline gives CDR1 SGHDN, CDR2 FVKESK. The CDR3 runs to 13 residues. The V and J ends lost 4 bases and 4 bases respectively, with 10 bases between them. The CDR3 is CASSPDWVYGYTF. In nucleotides, the CDR3 is TGTGCCAGCAGCCCTGATTGGGTCTATGGCTACACCTTC.